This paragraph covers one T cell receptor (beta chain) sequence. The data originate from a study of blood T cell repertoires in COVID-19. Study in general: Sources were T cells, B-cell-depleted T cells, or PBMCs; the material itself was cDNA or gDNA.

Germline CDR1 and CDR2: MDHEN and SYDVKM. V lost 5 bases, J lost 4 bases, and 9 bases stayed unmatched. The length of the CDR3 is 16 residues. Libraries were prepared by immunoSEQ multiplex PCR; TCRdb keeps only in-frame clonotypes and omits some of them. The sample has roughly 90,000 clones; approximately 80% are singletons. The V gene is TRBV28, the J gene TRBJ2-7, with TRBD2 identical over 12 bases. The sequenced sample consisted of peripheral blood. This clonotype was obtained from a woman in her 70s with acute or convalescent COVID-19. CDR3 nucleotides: TGTGCCAGCAGTCCAATACTAGCGGGAGGACGTTACGAGCAGTACTTC. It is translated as CASSPILAGGRYEQYF.